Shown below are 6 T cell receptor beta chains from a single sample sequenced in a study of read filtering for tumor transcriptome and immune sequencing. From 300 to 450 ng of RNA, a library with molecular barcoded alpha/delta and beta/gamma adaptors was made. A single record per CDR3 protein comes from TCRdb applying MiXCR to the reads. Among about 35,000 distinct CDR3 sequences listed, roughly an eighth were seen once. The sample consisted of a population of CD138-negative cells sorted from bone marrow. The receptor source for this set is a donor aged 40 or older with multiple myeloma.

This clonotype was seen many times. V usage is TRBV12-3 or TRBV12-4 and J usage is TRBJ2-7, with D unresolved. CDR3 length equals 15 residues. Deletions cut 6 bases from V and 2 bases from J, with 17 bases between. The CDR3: CASSPTVGQAYEQYF. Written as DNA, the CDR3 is TGTGCCAGCAGCCCAACCGTCGGTCAAGCCTACGAGCAGTACTTC.

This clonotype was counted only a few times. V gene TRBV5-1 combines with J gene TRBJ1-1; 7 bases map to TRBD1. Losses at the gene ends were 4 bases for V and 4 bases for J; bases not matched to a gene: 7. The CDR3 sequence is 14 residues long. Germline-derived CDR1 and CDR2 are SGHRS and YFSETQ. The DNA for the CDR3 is TGCGCCAGCAGCCAACAGGGGAGTAGCACTGAAGCTTTCTTT. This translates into CASSQQGSSTEAFF.

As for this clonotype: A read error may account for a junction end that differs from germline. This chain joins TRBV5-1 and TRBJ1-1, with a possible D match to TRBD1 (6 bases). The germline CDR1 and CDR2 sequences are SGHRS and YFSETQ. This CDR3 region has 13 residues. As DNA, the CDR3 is TGCGCCAGCAGTTTAGGGACAACTACTGAAGCTTCCTTT. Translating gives CASSLGTTTEASF.

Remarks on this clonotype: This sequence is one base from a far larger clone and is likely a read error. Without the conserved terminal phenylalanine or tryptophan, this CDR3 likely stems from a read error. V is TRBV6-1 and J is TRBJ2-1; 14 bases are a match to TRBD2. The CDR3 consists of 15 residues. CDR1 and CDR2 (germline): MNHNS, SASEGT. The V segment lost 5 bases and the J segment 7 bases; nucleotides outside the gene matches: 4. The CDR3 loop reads CASSSGTSGGNEQFS. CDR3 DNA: TGTGCCAGCAGTAGCGGGACTAGCGGGGGAAATGAGCAGTTCTCC.

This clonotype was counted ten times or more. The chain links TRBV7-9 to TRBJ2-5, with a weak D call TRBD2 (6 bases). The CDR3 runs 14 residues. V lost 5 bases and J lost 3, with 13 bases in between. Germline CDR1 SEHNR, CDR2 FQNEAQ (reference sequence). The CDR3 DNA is TGTGCCAGCAGCCTACGGGAGTTGGAAGAGACCCAGTACTTC. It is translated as CASSLRELEETQYF.

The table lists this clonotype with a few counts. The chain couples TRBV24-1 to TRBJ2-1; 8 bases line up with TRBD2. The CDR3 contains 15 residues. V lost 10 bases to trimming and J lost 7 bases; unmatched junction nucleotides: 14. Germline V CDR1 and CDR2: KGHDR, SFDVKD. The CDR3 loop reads CATNARSGGVNEQFF. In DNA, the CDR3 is TGTGCCACAAATGCCAGATCGGGGGGGGTAAATGAGCAGTTCTTC.